This TCR beta chain came from a study of blood T cells in healthy people across ages. The second PCR ran roughly 6 to 11 cycles with a sample-barcoded 5' primer and J-beta primers. TCRdb processed the 5' RACE reads anew with MiXCR; each CDR3 protein has one entry. The table includes more than 800,000 distinct CDR3 sequences, more than 40% detected once. This clonotype was counted at least ten times. CDR1 and CDR2 (germline): SEHNR, FQNEAQ (reference sequence). Trimming removed 3 bases at V and 4 bases at J, with 12 bases between. CDR3 length equals 14 residues. V is TRBV7-9 and J is TRBJ1-1, with D maybe TRBD1 (5 bases). The TCR was taken from a woman between 55 and 75 years old in good health. The sequenced sample was blood. This chain's CDR3 is CASSLGDRITEAFF. The CDR3 DNA reads as TGTGCCAGCAGCTTGGGGGACCGGATCACTGAAGCTTTCTTT.